This T cell receptor (beta chain) was profiled in a study of blood T cell repertoires in COVID-19. Study information: Samples came from the United States, Italy and Spain, spanning acute and convalescent COVID-19. Sample material is recorded as cDNA or gDNA derived from T cells, B-cell-depleted T cells, or PBMCs.

Clones were sequenced by immunoSEQ multiplex PCR, and TCRdb holds only the in-frame ones, with some missing. This table has 60,000 or so clones, about 85% appearing once. There are 20 residues in the CDR3. V dropped 5 bases and J dropped 0 bases, with 26 bases sitting between them. CDR1 is MNHNY, CDR2 SVGAGI, per germline (reference sequence). This sequence originates from a woman at least 80 years old with acute or convalescent COVID-19. The V call is TRBV6-6, the J call TRBJ1-5; perhaps TRBD1 as D (5 bases). Sequencing was performed on peripheral blood. CDR3 sequence: CASSLLALAARAGSNQPQHF. CDR3 in DNA: TGTGCCAGCAGTCTACTCGCATTGGCGGCCAGGGCTGGTAGCAATCAGCCCCAGCATTTT.